The 2 T cell receptor beta chains below come from one sample, sequenced in a study of regulatory T cells in long-lasting Graves disease. Described time point: newly diagnosed GD, antithyroid drugs for less than 3 months. RNA extracted from PBMCs served as the sequencing template. Arm-PCR of CDR3 regions and iRepertoire HTBI primers were used to build TCR beta libraries. TCRdb fed the multiplex PCR reads into MiXCR, producing one record per CDR3 protein. The table includes about 380,000 distinct CDR3 sequences, 15% to 18% detected once. The input for sequencing was peripheral blood mononuclear cells (PBMCs), taken at new diagnosis, from a patient treated with antithyroid drugs. The receptors shown here come from a female donor with Graves disease.

This clonotype was observed at least ten times. CDR3 in amino acids: CASTHPDPSFHF. CDR3 DNA: TGCGCCAGCACCCACCCGGACCCGTCCTTCCACTTT. The chain combines TRBV5-1 with TRBJ1-6; no clear D. V was cut by 6 bases and J by 17 bases, with 18 bases left in between. CDR1 and CDR2 from the germline V gene are SGHRS and YFSETQ. There are 12 residues in the CDR3.

There are a few counts of this clonotype. The rearrangement links TRBV9 to TRBJ2-2; TRBD2 aligns across 11 bases. CDR1 and CDR2 from the germline V gene are SGDLS and YYNGEE. The CDR3 runs to 16 residues. With V trimmed by 4 bases and J by 4 bases, 6 bases remained unmatched. Written as DNA, the CDR3 is TGTGCCAGCAGCCCCAAGACTAGCGGGGCCACCGGGGAGCTGTTTTTT. This translates into CASSPKTSGATGELFF.